The entry below gives a single T cell receptor beta chain sequence along with its context. What it binds is not known. This entry comes from a study of cytomegalovirus exposure and HLA in healthy donors. On the study more broadly: Inside one of the first data releases sat 75 million to 100 million unique TCRs taken from HLA-typed donors. Study outcomes and limitations: Available immune exposure information was restricted to CMV serostatus only.

The CDR3 extends over 15 amino acids. V lost 1 base, J lost 3 bases, and 13 bases lay in between. The germline CDR1 and CDR2 sequences are SEHNR and FQNEAQ (reference sequence). The PCR employed 60 Vbeta primers together with 13 Jbeta primers. Assay used: immunoSEQ multiplex PCR; TCRdb lists only in-frame clones, some missing. Among about 86,000 clones, around four fifths were seen once, and the ten largest hold around 2.7%. The V and J genes are TRBV7-9 and TRBJ2-7; no clear D gene. Material: PBMCs. The sequence came from a male donor in good health and CMV-seropositive. The CDR3 DNA is TGTGCCAGCAGCTTAGACAGCCTTAATGACTACGAGCAGTACTTC. This codes for CASSLDSLNDYEQYF.